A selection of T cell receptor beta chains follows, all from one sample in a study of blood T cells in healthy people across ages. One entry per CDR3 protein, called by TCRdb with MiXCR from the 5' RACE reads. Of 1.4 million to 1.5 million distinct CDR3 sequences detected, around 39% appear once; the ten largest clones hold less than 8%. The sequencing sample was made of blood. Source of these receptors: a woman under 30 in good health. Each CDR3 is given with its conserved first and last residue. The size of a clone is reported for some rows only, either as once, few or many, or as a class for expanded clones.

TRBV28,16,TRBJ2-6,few,CASSFFGVVGANVLTF
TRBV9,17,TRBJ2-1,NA,CASSPSSSGGGRREQFF
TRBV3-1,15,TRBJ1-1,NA,CASSQTMTMNTEAFF
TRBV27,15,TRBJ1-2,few,CASSSMTGGSYGYTF
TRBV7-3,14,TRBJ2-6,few,CASSYMSGANVLTF
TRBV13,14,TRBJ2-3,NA,CASSSRQRTDTQYF
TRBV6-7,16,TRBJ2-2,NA,CASSYSRQVATGELFF
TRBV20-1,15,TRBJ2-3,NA,CSARGASGATDTQYF
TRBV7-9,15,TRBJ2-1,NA,CASRSPSSGGHEQFF
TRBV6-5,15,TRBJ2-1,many,CASSYSGSSYNEQFF
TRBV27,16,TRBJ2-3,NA,CASSAWGGRGTDTQYF
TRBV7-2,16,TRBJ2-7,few,CASSLAAAGAPYEQYF
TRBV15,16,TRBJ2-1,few,CATSRVPGSGFNEQFF